Following are 28 T cell receptor beta chains from one sample sequenced in a study of cytomegalovirus exposure and HLA in healthy donors. Researchers ran the PCR with 60 Vbeta and 13 Jbeta primers. Generated by immunoSEQ multiplex PCR, the TCRdb table keeps only in-frame clones and is missing some. The sample has approximately 130,000 clones, around 70% seen once; the top ten hold less than 4%. Sample: PBMCs. These receptor sequences come from a man under 40 in good health and CMV-seronegative.

This clone was detected only once. The rearrangement links TRBV4-1 to TRBJ2-3; D gene ambiguous. The CDR3 is made up of 14 amino acids. Germline CDR1 is MGHRA and CDR2 is YSYEKL. Trimming took 0 bases from V and 4 from J, leaving 8 bases between them. Here the CDR3 DNA reads TGCGCCAGCAGCCAAGAGGTAGCCTCAGATACGCAGTATTTT. Its translation: CASSQEVASDTQYF.

As to this clone: The final CDR3 position lacks the conserved phenylalanine or tryptophan, pointing to a likely read error. It is unclear where the CDR3 begins or ends on the DNA, so no DNA is shown, and the CDR3 is as TCRdb lists it. The rearrangement joins TRBV15 to TRBJ1-1; whether TRBD1, the table's D call, matches the DNA was not checked. The CDR3 is 14 residues long, counting both termini. Looked up from germline, CDR1 is LNHNV and CDR2 is YYDKDF (reference sequence). CDR3 residues: CATSRESRNTEALV.

The rearrangement uses TRBV25-1 and TRBJ1-2, with TRBD1 matching over 7 bases. This CDR3 has 12 amino acids. After removal of 5 bases from V and 7 bases from J, the junction contained 4 bases not matched to a gene. Germline CDR1 and CDR2: MGHDK and SYGVNS. CDR3 DNA sequence: TGTGCCAGCAGTTCCGGGACAGTTGGCTACACCTTC. This encodes CASSSGTVGYTF.

There are a few counts of this clone. V and J are TRBV5-4 and TRBJ1-2; D is uncertain. CDR1 and CDR2 (germline): SGHNT, YYREEE (reference sequence). CDR3 length equals 15 residues. The V end lost 1 base, the J end lost 1 base, and 11 bases lay between the germline ends. CDR3 DNA sequence: TGTGCCAGCAGCTTGATACCGGGTTATAACTATGGCTACACCTTC. Protein product: CASSLIPGYNYGYTF.

This rearrangement joins TRBV2 to TRBJ2-2; D is unclear. Germline V CDR1 and CDR2: SNHLY, FYNNEI. Trimming removed 6 bases at V and 4 bases at J, with 9 bases between. The length of the CDR3 is 13 residues. The CDR3 protein is CASRSSGTGELFF. CDR3 in DNA: TGTGCCAGCAGGAGTTCGGGCACCGGGGAGCTGTTTTTT.

This chain uses TRBV5-1 with TRBJ2-3, with 8 bases fitting TRBD1. The germline V gene has CDR1 SGHRS and CDR2 YFSETQ. The CDR3 is 17 residues long. V shed 3 bases, J shed 0 bases, and the junction held 9 bases outside the gene matches. CDR3 amino acids: CASSWGQAILSTDTQYF. The CDR3 region has the DNA TGCGCCAGCAGCTGGGGACAGGCGATACTTAGCACAGATACGCAGTATTTT.

This chain uses TRBV7-9 with TRBJ2-6, with D perhaps matching TRBD2 (6 bases). This CDR3 spans 16 amino acids. Germline V CDR1 and CDR2: SEHNR, FQNEAQ (reference sequence). V was clipped by 2 bases and J by 2 bases, with 10 bases between them. In DNA form, the CDR3 reads TGTGCCAGCAGCTTACCGGGACTTACTGGGGCCAACGTCCTGACTTTC. Its translation is CASSLPGLTGANVLTF.

V is TRBV7-2 and J is TRBJ1-1; tentatively, D is TRBD1 (5 bases). The germline V gene encodes CDR1 SGHTA and CDR2 FQGNSA. CDR3 size: 12 residues. Trimming took 5 bases from V and 3 from J, leaving 7 bases between them. The CDR3 nucleotides are TGTGCCAGCAGCACCAGGGACACTGAAGCTTTCTTT. It yields the protein CASSTRDTEAFF.

This clone was recorded a few times. The chain uses TRBV13 and TRBJ2-2; 12 bases align to TRBD1. CDR1 PRHDT and CDR2 FYEKMQ come from the germline V gene (reference sequence). The CDR3 consists of 19 residues. The J segment lost 3 bases and the V segment lost 2 bases, leaving 10 bases of the junction unmatched. CDR3 sequence: CASSLLWDRGRGYTGELFF. The CDR3 DNA reads TGTGCCAGCAGCTTACTTTGGGACAGGGGGCGAGGATACACCGGGGAGCTGTTTTTT.

This clone has at least ten counts. This specimen includes other DNA sequences encoding the same CDR3. This chain connects TRBV4-3 to TRBJ1-3; 9 positions agree with TRBD1. The CDR3 is 15 amino acids. Germline lookup yields CDR1 LGHNA and CDR2 YSLEER. J was trimmed by 4 bases and V by 2 bases; bases with no gene match: 3. The CDR3 DNA is TGCGCCAGCAGCCAAAACAGGGGGCTCGGAAACACCATATATTTT. Translation gives CASSQNRGLGNTIYF.

The rearrangement uses TRBV7-2 and TRBJ2-2; 10 nucleotides line up with TRBD2. The CDR3 is 15 residues long. J lost 5 bases, V lost 8 bases, and 8 bases had no gene match. Germline V gives CDR1 SGHTA, CDR2 FQGNSA. The CDR3 protein is CASRKSGGGTGELFF. The CDR3 DNA sequence: TGTGCCAGCCGCAAGAGCGGGGGGGGGACCGGGGAGCTGTTTTTT.

The rearrangement links TRBV6-1 to TRBJ2-1, with TRBD2 matching 10 bases. V shed 4 bases and J 2 bases; nucleotides not matched to a gene: 5. CDR1 is MNHNS, CDR2 SASEGT, per germline. The CDR3 has 16 amino acids. CDR3 sequence (DNA): TGTGCCAGCAGTGGGACTAGCGGACCAACCTACAATGAGCAGTTCTTC. Its protein is CASSGTSGPTYNEQFF.

The J gene is TRBJ1-2, the V gene TRBV6-5; D is unclear. V shed 2 bases and J shed 2 bases, with 12 bases lying between them. This CDR3 has 15 amino acids. Germline loops: CDR1 MNHEY, CDR2 SVGAGI. The CDR3 protein is CASSYGRGRNYGYTF. CDR3 coding DNA: TGTGCCAGCAGTTACGGTCGTGGCAGAAACTATGGCTACACCTTC.

The chain couples TRBV13 to TRBJ1-2, with 12 bases fitting TRBD1. The CDR3 loop spans 14 amino acids. From germline, CDR1 is PRHDT and CDR2 FYEKMQ (reference sequence). V gave up 5 bases and J gave up 7 bases; unmatched junction bases: 5. Written as DNA, the CDR3 is TGTGCCAGCAGCCAGGGACAGGGGGCGGTTGGCTACACCTTC. Translation gives CASSQGQGAVGYTF.

The count of this clone is one. The chain uses TRBV7-9 and TRBJ1-4, with TRBD1 as a possible D gene (6 bases). Germline values: CDR1 SEHNR, CDR2 FQNEAQ (reference sequence). V gave up 3 bases and J gave up 3 bases, with 11 bases separating them. The CDR3 consists of 15 residues. CDR3 bases: TGTGCCAGCAGCTTGGACAGTAGTGCTAATGAAAAACTGTTTTTT. Translated: CASSLDSSANEKLFF.

The rearrangement uses TRBV28 and TRBJ2-7; TRBD2 agrees at 12 bases. Looked up from germline, CDR1 is MDHEN and CDR2 is SYDVKM. This CDR3 comprises 15 residues. Trimming took 5 bases from V and 9 from J; bases not matched to a gene: 11. The DNA for the CDR3 is TGTGCCAGCAGTCTTCTAGCGGGAGGGCCGGAGGTGCAGTACTTC. Translating gives CASSLLAGGPEVQYF.

This clone was recorded a few times. The rearrangement joins TRBV7-9 to TRBJ2-7; 14 nucleotides align to TRBD2. The CDR3 runs to 14 residues. CDR1 SEHNR and CDR2 FQNEAQ come from the germline V gene (reference sequence). J gave up 6 bases and V 5 bases, and 3 bases lay outside the gene matches. The DNA of the CDR3 is TGTGCCAGCAGCCCGGGACTAGCGGGAGCCGAGCAGTACTTC. This sequence encodes CASSPGLAGAEQYF.

The V call is TRBV5-1, the J call TRBJ1-1, with D maybe TRBD1 (6 bases). This CDR3 spans 14 amino acids. Germline V gene sequence: CDR1 SGHRS, CDR2 YFSETQ. The V gene lost 5 bases and the J gene lost 1 base, with 12 bases spanning the gap. The CDR3 loop is CASRPGTTNTEAFF. For the CDR3, the DNA is TGCGCCAGCAGGCCCGGGACAACGAACACTGAAGCTTTCTTT. Full variable domain (missing parts from reference TRBV5-1 and TRBJ1-1): KAGVTQTPRYLIKTRGQQVTLSCSPISGHRSVSWYQQTPGQGLQFLFEYFSETQRNKGNFPGRFSGRQFSNSRSEMNVSTLELGDSALYLCASRPGTTNTEAFFGQGTRLTVV.

The CDR3 sequence: CATSELDSPYEQYF. The DNA for the CDR3 is TGTGCCACCAGCGAACTTGACAGCCCCTACGAGCAGTACTTC. This chain connects TRBV15 to TRBJ2-7; D is perhaps TRBD1 (5 bases). The CDR3 loop spans 14 amino acids. V lost 5 bases to trimming and J lost 2 bases, with 13 bases between them. The germline gives CDR1 LNHNV, CDR2 YYDKDF (reference sequence).

This chain links TRBV27 with TRBJ1-3; D is unresolved. The CDR3 sequence is 15 residues long. Germline V gene lookup returns CDR1 MNHEY and CDR2 SMNVEV (reference sequence). V gave up 1 base and J gave up 0 bases, with 7 bases separating them. CDR3 bases: TGTGCCAGCAGTTTATTTCTGAGCTCTGGAAACACCATATATTTT. Its translation: CASSLFLSSGNTIYF.

This clone has only a few counts. This chain joins TRBV6-4 and TRBJ1-1; weak D call: TRBD1 (6 bases). This CDR3 spans 15 amino acids. Germline lookup yields CDR1 MRHNA and CDR2 SNTAGT. The germline V and J ends were trimmed by 6 bases and 0 bases, with 14 bases remaining between them. CDR3 sequence: CASSPTGFMNTEAFF. The CDR3 DNA reads TGTGCCAGCAGCCCGACAGGTTTCATGAACACTGAAGCTTTCTTT.

The chain carries TRBV7-2 and TRBJ2-5; 8 bases map to TRBD1. The ends lost 0 bases at V and 5 bases at J; junction bases unmatched: 8. Germline V gene sequence: CDR1 SGHTA, CDR2 FQGNSA. This CDR3 has 16 residues. The CDR3 reads CASSLASGGAWETQYF. In DNA form, the CDR3 reads TGTGCCAGCAGCTTAGCGTCAGGGGGCGCCTGGGAGACCCAGTACTTC. The complete variable domain, with remaining parts taken from reference TRBV7-2 and TRBJ2-5, reads GAGVSQSPSNKVTEKGKDVELRCDPISGHTALYWYRQSLGQGLEFLIYFQGNSAPDKSGLPSDRFSAERTGGSVSTLTIQRTQQEDSAVYLCASSLASGGAWETQYFGPGTRLLVL.

The V call is TRBV6-5, the J call TRBJ2-2, with TRBD1 matching over 11 bases. The CDR3 consists of 15 residues. Unmatched junction bases numbered 3, after V lost 7 bases and J lost 2 bases. CDR1 and CDR2 (germline): MNHEY, SVGAGI. The chain's CDR3 is CASTGQGANTGELFF. The CDR3 nucleotides are TGTGCCAGCACAGGACAGGGGGCCAACACCGGGGAGCTGTTTTTT.

This chain joins TRBV10-3 and TRBJ1-2; possible D gene TRBD1, 6 bases. Trimming took 8 bases from V and 3 from J, leaving 13 bases between them. The CDR3 extends over 13 amino acids. CDR1 ENHRY and CDR2 SYGVKD come from the germline V gene. The CDR3 region has the DNA TGTGCCATCGGGAGGGAGGGGGACTATGGCTACACCTTC. This sequence encodes CAIGREGDYGYTF.

Comments on this clone: The same CDR3 is also encoded by other DNA sequences in this sample. The V and J genes are TRBV5-6 and TRBJ1-2; D remains ambiguous. Germline lookup yields CDR1 SGHDT and CDR2 YYEEEE. This CDR3 contains 14 residues. Trimming removed 7 bases at V and 3 bases at J, with 16 bases between. The CDR3 region is CASYSPVADYGYTF. The CDR3 nucleotides read TGTGCCAGCTATAGCCCCGTCGCCGACTATGGCTACACCTTC.

V gene TRBV29-1 combines with J gene TRBJ2-1; D remains unclear. Trimming removed 3 bases from V and 6 bases from J, with 6 bases in between. Germline CDR1 SQVTM, CDR2 ANQGSEA. The CDR3 sequence is 11 residues long. The CDR3: CSVENGNEQFF. CDR3 sequence (DNA): TGCAGCGTTGAGAACGGCAATGAGCAGTTCTTC.

The chain employs TRBV6-5 and TRBJ2-1, with TRBD2 matching over 8 bases. The J segment lost 9 bases and the V segment lost 3 bases, leaving 13 bases of the junction unmatched. The CDR3 spans 16 residues. Germline V lookup: CDR1 MNHEY, CDR2 SVGAGI. CDR3 DNA sequence: TGTGCCAGCAGTTATTGGGGGACTAGTCCTTCCCTTGAGCAGTTCTTC. This translates into CASSYWGTSPSLEQFF.

This clone turned up a few times. The CDR3 DNA reads TGCGCCAGCAGCCGATCCCCTAGTACGCGCGGAGATACGCAGTATTTT. The encoded protein is CASSRSPSTRGDTQYF. The chain links TRBV4-1 to TRBJ2-3; unclear D gene. This CDR3 contains 16 residues. The germline V gene has CDR1 MGHRA and CDR2 YSYEKL. Trimming stripped 4 bases from V and 5 bases from J, with 19 bases between.